Following are 30 T cell receptor beta chains from one sample sequenced in a study of shared clonotypes between healthy human individuals. Sequencing used immunoSEQ multiplex PCR; TCRdb keeps in-frame clones, though not all of them. The table records approximately 480,000 clones, around 79% of them present only once. Specimen: PBMCs. All receptors come from a woman aged 35 to 49 in good health. Some clones in this sample may be carry-over from other donors' samples.

This clone came up a few times. One end of the junction is discordant with germline, which a read error may explain. The chain links TRBV28 to TRBJ1-4; D is perhaps TRBD1 (5 bases). The CDR3 has 16 residues. Looked up from germline, CDR1 is MDHEN and CDR2 is SYDVKM. The CDR3 is CASSLEGRPSNGKLFF. The CDR3 bases are TGTGCCAGCAGTTTGGAGGGACGGCCTTCCAATGGAAAACTGTTTTTT.

The rearrangement links TRBV6-1 to TRBJ1-6; D is undetermined. This CDR3 is built from 15 residues. Germline assignment: CDR1 MNHNS and CDR2 SASEGT. Trimming took 8 bases from V and 9 from J, leaving 20 bases between them. The CDR3 region has the DNA TGTGCCAGCGGACCCCGGCAGTACTTTGGTTCACCCCTCCACTTT. Its translation is CASGPRQYFGSPLHF.

This chain joins TRBV11-3 and TRBJ2-3, with a weak D call TRBD1 (6 bases). The CDR3 spans 14 residues. The ends were cut back, 3 bases at V and 3 bases at J, with 10 bases in the middle. Germline V gives CDR1 SGHNT, CDR2 YENEEA. The CDR3 DNA reads TGTGCCAGCAGCTTCAGGGGTGGGACAGATACGCAGTATTTT. Encoded protein: CASSFRGGTDTQYF.

This clone was detected a few times. V gene TRBV15 combines with J gene TRBJ2-7; maybe TRBD1 (6 bases). Germline V gene sequence: CDR1 LNHNV, CDR2 YYDKDF (reference sequence). Deletions cut 6 bases from V and 1 base from J, with 13 bases between. CDR3 size: 14 residues. The CDR3 loop reads CATRMGADSYEQYF. The CDR3 nucleotides are TGTGCCACCAGGATGGGGGCGGATTCCTACGAGCAGTACTTC.

V gene TRBV10-3 combines with J gene TRBJ2-4, with 10 nucleotides matching TRBD2. CDR3 size: 16 residues. The J segment lost 0 bases and the V segment lost 10 bases, leaving 9 bases of the junction unmatched. The germline gives CDR1 ENHRY, CDR2 SYGVKD. In DNA, the CDR3 is TGTGCCACGACTAGCGGGCTTGGGGTAGCCAAAAACATTCAGTACTTC. This gives the protein CATTSGLGVAKNIQYF.

In its sample, this clone was seen once. Other DNA sequences in this specimen translate into the identical CDR3. The J gene is TRBJ1-2, the V gene TRBV5-6, with a possible D match to TRBD1 (5 bases). Germline CDR1 SGHDT, CDR2 YYEEEE. Trimming took off 0 bases at V and 4 bases at J, with 10 bases between the two ends. The CDR3 loop spans 14 amino acids. This chain's CDR3 is CASSLGTQLYGYTF. The CDR3 DNA is TGTGCCAGCAGCTTGGGGACACAACTCTATGGCTACACCTTC.

V gene TRBV2 combines with J gene TRBJ1-2; D remains unclear. Per germline, CDR1 SNHLY and CDR2 FYNNEI. This CDR3 is 13 amino acids long. Deletions cut 0 bases from V and 4 bases from J, with 6 bases between. CDR3 residues: CASSEAEIYGYTF. In nucleotides, the CDR3 is TGTGCCAGCAGTGAAGCGGAAATCTATGGCTACACCTTC.

Ten or more counts support this clone. J is TRBJ2-5 and V is TRBV9, with 10 bases matching TRBD1. V was clipped by 4 bases and J by 3 bases; unmatched bases: 6. Per the germline V gene, CDR1 is SGDLS and CDR2 is YYNGEE. CDR3 size: 15 residues. DNA of the CDR3: TGTGCCAGCAGCCTGCTAGGGACAGGGGAAGAGACCCAGTACTTC. As protein: CASSLLGTGEETQYF.

The V gene is TRBV11-2, the J gene TRBJ1-5, with D unresolved. V lost 3 bases, J lost 7 bases, and 4 bases lay in between. The length of the CDR3 is 11 residues. Germline V gene lookup returns CDR1 SGHAT and CDR2 FQNNGV. CDR3 DNA: TGTGCCAGCAGCTTTTGGCAGCCCCAGCATTTT. This gives the protein CASSFWQPQHF.

The sample holds one count of this clone. The genes are TRBV7-2 and TRBJ2-7; D is perhaps TRBD2 (6 bases). CDR1 and CDR2 from the germline V gene are SGHTA and FQGNSA. V lost 4 bases and J 1 base, leaving 11 bases between the germline ends. The CDR3 runs to 14 residues. Here the CDR3 DNA reads TGTGCCAGCAGCTCGTGGGGGGATTCCTACGAGCAGTACTTC. Translation gives CASSSWGDSYEQYF.

The V call is TRBV18, the J call TRBJ1-2, with 7 positions matching TRBD1. Germline CDR1 and CDR2: KGHSH and LQKENI. J was trimmed by 2 bases and V by 4 bases; bases with no gene match: 4. The CDR3 has 14 amino acids. As DNA, the CDR3 is TGTGCCAGCTCACGGGACAGTAGAAACTATGGCTACACCTTC. It is translated as CASSRDSRNYGYTF. The full variable domain, with the rest looked up from reference TRBV18 and TRBJ1-2, is NAGVMQNPRHLVRRRGQEARLRCSPMKGHSHVYWYRQLPEEGLKFMVYLQKENIIDESGMPKERFSAEFPKEGPSILRIQQVVRGDSAAYFCASSRDSRNYGYTFGSGTRLTVV.

This clone occurred a few times. The genes are TRBV7-9 and TRBJ1-1; D call uncertain. V lost 2 bases and J 1 base, leaving 5 bases between the germline ends. CDR1 and CDR2 (germline): SEHNR, FQNEAQ (reference sequence). The CDR3 loop spans 13 amino acids. The CDR3 bases are TGTGCCAGCAGCTTATTGCAGAACACTGAAGCTTTCTTT. Translation gives CASSLLQNTEAFF.

The chain couples TRBV5-5 to TRBJ2-3; D is uncertain. This CDR3 has 13 amino acids. The germline CDR1 and CDR2 sequences are SGHKS and YYEKEE (reference sequence). Trimming removed 0 bases from V and 5 bases from J, with 7 bases in between. The CDR3 DNA reads TGTGCCAGCAGCTTGGCTGGGGAAGATACGCAGTATTTT. It is translated as CASSLAGEDTQYF.

The chain couples TRBV7-9 to TRBJ2-7; the D is unclear. This CDR3 has 14 residues. Germline V gene lookup returns CDR1 SEHNR and CDR2 FQNEAQ (reference sequence). V lost 3 bases and J lost 9, with 18 bases in between. Written as DNA, the CDR3 is TGTGCCAGCAGCTTCAACCAGGCCTTCACTGGGCAGTACTTC. It specifies CASSFNQAFTGQYF.

This clone was counted a single time. This chain connects TRBV5-4 to TRBJ2-2; D tentatively fits TRBD1 or TRBD2 (5 bases each). Germline V gives CDR1 SGHNT, CDR2 YYREEE (reference sequence). This CDR3 spans 15 amino acids. The V and J ends lost 7 bases and 6 bases respectively, with 19 bases between them. CDR3 residues: CASGNGAGSAGELFF. CDR3 DNA sequence: TGTGCCAGCGGCAACGGGGCAGGGAGTGCCGGGGAGCTGTTTTTT.

This clone was observed many times. The CDR3 region is CAISDEQDGEQYF. The CDR3, as DNA: TGTGCCATCAGTGATGAGCAGGACGGCGAGCAGTACTTC. V is TRBV10-3 and J is TRBJ2-7; the D is unclear. The length of the CDR3 is 13 residues. The V gene lost 3 bases and the J gene lost 6 bases, with 12 bases spanning the gap. Germline V gene sequence: CDR1 ENHRY, CDR2 SYGVKD.

The genes are TRBV7-2 and TRBJ2-7, with TRBD2 matching 7 bases. Losses at the gene ends were 1 base for V and 2 bases for J; bases not matched to a gene: 8. From germline, CDR1 is SGHTA and CDR2 FQGNSA. CDR3 length equals 16 residues. Written as DNA, the CDR3 is TGTGCCAGCAGCTTAGTGGGAGCGGGATGGGCCTACGAGCAGTACTTC. Translation: CASSLVGAGWAYEQYF.

The chain employs TRBV2 and TRBJ2-1; D might be TRBD2 (5 bases). Trimming took 5 bases from V and 0 from J, leaving 14 bases between them. This CDR3 has 16 amino acids. The V gene's germline CDR1 is SNHLY and CDR2 FYNNEI. CDR3 loop: CASSPRTRSSYNEQFF. The CDR3 DNA follows: TGTGCCAGCAGTCCACGGACTCGAAGCTCCTACAATGAGCAGTTCTTC.

The genes are TRBV11-2 and TRBJ1-2; no firm D call. CDR1 is SGHAT and CDR2 is FQNNGV in the germline V gene. V was shortened by 1 base and J by 7 bases, with 19 bases between the two germline ends. CDR3 size: 16 residues. The CDR3 DNA follows: TGTGCCAGCAGCTTAGGGTTGTTCCGCCGAAGCGGTGGCTACACCTTC. It translates to CASSLGLFRRSGGYTF.

The CDR3: CASSLRTGNTEAFF. In nucleotides, the CDR3 is TGCGCCAGCAGCTTGAGGACCGGTAACACTGAAGCTTTCTTT. V gene TRBV5-1 combines with J gene TRBJ1-1; D gene uncertain. The CDR3 spans 14 residues. In germline, CDR1 is SGHRS, CDR2 YFSETQ. V lost 1 base, J lost 2 bases, and 9 bases lay in between.

The chain employs TRBV7-8 and TRBJ1-3; no definite D call. Germline V gives CDR1 SGHVS, CDR2 FQNEAQ. This CDR3 has 13 residues. The V and J ends lost 10 bases and 3 bases respectively, with 13 bases between them. The CDR3 here is CATSFYGGNTIYF. CDR3 sequence (DNA): TGTGCCACCTCCTTTTATGGTGGAAACACCATATATTTT.

The table lists this clone with a count of one. The V and J genes are TRBV5-1 and TRBJ2-5; D is perhaps TRBD1 (6 bases). This CDR3 comprises 14 residues. With 0 bases removed from V and 10 bases from J, the gap between germline ends came to 16 bases. In germline, CDR1 is SGHRS, CDR2 YFSETQ. The DNA for the CDR3 is TGCGCCAGCAGCTTGGTTGGGGACAACAGGAACCAGTACTTC. This codes for CASSLVGDNRNQYF.

The CDR3 reads CASSELDRIPAQFF. The DNA of the CDR3 is TGTGCCAGCAGTGAACTCGACCGAATCCCGGCGCAGTTCTTC. The V call is TRBV6-1, the J call TRBJ2-1, with D unclear. Trimming pared 2 bases from V and 12 bases from J, leaving 17 bases between. This CDR3 is 14 amino acids long. The germline V gene encodes CDR1 MNHNS and CDR2 SASEGT.

As to this clone: A far larger clone lies a single base away; this is likely a read error. The chain links TRBV21-1 to TRBJ2-7; the table's TRBD1 call for D was not verified on the DNA. TRBV21-1 is designated a pseudogene. This CDR3 comprises 14 residues. CDR3 sequence reads: CASNRRDRQYEQYF. CDR3 sequence (DNA): TGTGCCAGCAACCGCCGGGACAGACAATACGAGCAGTACTTC.

The CDR3 loop reads CASSGGLDYNEQFF. The CDR3 DNA sequence: TGCGCCAGCAGCGGGGGACTCGACTACAATGAGCAGTTCTTC. The J gene is TRBJ2-1, the V gene TRBV5-1; D possibly corresponds to TRBD2 (6 bases). Germline CDR1 and CDR2: SGHRS and YFSETQ. V lost 4 bases and J lost 3, with 11 bases in between. This CDR3 is 14 amino acids long.

The chain joins TRBV5-6 to TRBJ2-2; the match to TRBD1 covers 9 bases. This CDR3 has 16 residues. The V gene's germline CDR1 is SGHDT and CDR2 YYEEEE. Trimming cost V 5 bases and J 3 bases; bases outside gene matches: 8. The CDR3 DNA follows: TGTGCCAGCAGACCAACAGGGGGCGTCTACACCGGGGAGCTGTTTTTT. It codes for CASRPTGGVYTGELFF.

The chain couples TRBV27 to TRBJ2-3; possibly TRBD2 for D (5 bases). The CDR3 runs 18 residues. In germline, CDR1 is MNHEY, CDR2 SMNVEV (reference sequence). V lost 5 bases to trimming and J lost 0 bases, with 21 bases between them. Here the CDR3 DNA reads TGTGCCAGCAGTACCCTGATGGGAGCGGATCCTAGCACAGATACGCAGTATTTT. This gives the protein CASSTLMGADPSTDTQYF.

The chain uses TRBV5-1 and TRBJ2-5; D uncertain. The CDR3 runs 13 residues. Germline lookup yields CDR1 SGHRS and CDR2 YFSETQ. Trimming left V 2 bases short and J 5 bases short, with 10 bases between. CDR3 sequence reads: CASSFDLGETQYF. As DNA, the CDR3 is TGCGCCAGCAGCTTCGACCTGGGGGAGACCCAGTACTTC.

The chain employs TRBV18 and TRBJ1-5; 7 bases line up with TRBD1. Germline V lookup: CDR1 KGHSH, CDR2 LQKENI. The J segment lost 1 base and the V segment lost 2 bases, leaving 5 bases of the junction unmatched. The length of the CDR3 is 16 residues. The CDR3 reads CASSPRSGGSNQPQHF. The CDR3 DNA reads TGTGCCAGCTCACCAAGGTCAGGGGGAAGCAATCAGCCCCAGCATTTT.

This clone was counted ten times or more. V usage is TRBV27 and J usage is TRBJ2-6; D is unclear. Trimming shortened V by 6 bases and J by 0 bases, and 12 bases separated the two germline ends. The CDR3 extends over 16 amino acids. Per germline, CDR1 MNHEY and CDR2 SMNVEV (reference sequence). The CDR3, as DNA: TGTGCCAGCAGCGGCCGGATAAGCTCTGGGGCCAACGTCCTGACTTTC. Protein: CASSGRISSGANVLTF.